The 12 T cell receptor beta chains below all came from one sample that was sequenced in a study of blood T cell repertoires in COVID-19 (dated by TCRdb to about 2020). The library was produced with the immunoSEQ multiplex PCR assay. The clones in this table, taken by TCRdb from immuneACCESS, are in-frame only. Not every clone is retained; where verified, under half of the shortfall comes from an unresolved V gene, and the cause of the rest is unknown. The sample table contains fewer than 70,000 clones; only one count was recorded for about nine tenths of them. The ten largest clones add up to roughly 8% of the sample. Sequenced input: peripheral blood. The receptors derive from a woman aged 70-85 years with active COVID-19.

The V and J genes are TRBV24-1 and TRBJ2-1; TRBD2 matches 11 bases. The CDR3 has 19 residues. V lost 5 bases and J lost 3; bases outside the gene matches: 14. Germline CDR1 KGHDR, CDR2 SFDVKD. The CDR3 sequence: CATSGTGGVGTSGYNEQFF. The CDR3 DNA reads as TGTGCCACCAGTGGTACAGGGGGCGTTGGGACTAGCGGCTACAATGAGCAGTTCTTC.

This chain connects TRBV27 to TRBJ2-1, with 9 bases matching TRBD2. Germline V gene data show CDR1 as MNHEY and CDR2 as SMNVEV (reference sequence). This CDR3 contains 17 residues. After removal of 2 bases from V and 5 bases from J, the junction contained 10 bases not matched to a gene. DNA for the CDR3: TGTGCCAGCAGTTTACGGGCGGGACTAGCTCGCCACAATGAGCAGTTCTTC. Its protein is CASSLRAGLARHNEQFF.

The CDR3 spells CASSTGLAGGPRGHEQFF. The DNA for the CDR3 is TGTGCCAGCAGCACCGGACTAGCGGGAGGGCCACGGGGTCATGAGCAGTTCTTC. The rearrangement uses TRBV5-6 and TRBJ2-1; 15 nucleotides match TRBD2. The germline V gene has CDR1 SGHDT and CDR2 YYEEEE. Unmatched junction bases numbered 13, after V lost 4 bases and J lost 8 bases. The CDR3 length is 18 residues.

The chain links TRBV27 to TRBJ1-2, with 8 bases aligning to TRBD1. The germline V gene encodes CDR1 MNHEY and CDR2 SMNVEV (reference sequence). V was pared by 2 bases and J by 4 bases, with 3 bases of the junction left unmatched. The CDR3 length is 14 residues. CDR3 protein: CASSLTGGGYGYTF. The CDR3 nucleotides are TGTGCCAGCAGTTTAACAGGGGGAGGCTATGGCTACACCTTC.

The V call is TRBV6-5, the J call TRBJ1-6; 7 bases align to TRBD1. The V and J ends lost 6 bases and 5 bases, in that order; junction bases with no gene match: 7. Germline V gene sequence: CDR1 MNHEY, CDR2 SVGAGI. CDR3 length: 15 residues. CDR3 in amino acids: CASRATGRHNSPLHF. For the CDR3, the DNA is TGTGCCAGCAGAGCGACAGGGAGGCATAATTCACCCCTCCACTTT.

This clone came up a few times. This chain connects TRBV4-2 to TRBJ2-7, with 8 bases lining up with TRBD1. Germline assignment: CDR1 LGHNA and CDR2 YNFKEQ. The ends lost 2 bases at V and 7 bases at J; junction bases unmatched: 10. The CDR3 extends over 15 amino acids. The CDR3 nucleotides read TGTGCCAGCAGCCAACCGACAGGGGTGAGGGGTGAGCAGTACTTC. It is translated as CASSQPTGVRGEQYF.

V usage is TRBV18 and J usage is TRBJ1-1, with TRBD1 as a possible D gene (6 bases). The CDR3 is 14 residues long. Trimming removed 4 bases at V and 3 bases at J, with 12 bases between. Per germline, CDR1 KGHSH and CDR2 LQKENI. This CDR3 is CASSRLHRDTEAFF. For the CDR3, the DNA is TGTGCCAGCTCACGGCTCCACAGGGACACTGAAGCTTTCTTT.

This clone showed up just a few times. The gene calls are TRBV15 and TRBJ2-4; 9 bases are shared with TRBD2. J lost 0 bases, V lost 0 bases, and 12 bases had no gene match. This CDR3 has 20 amino acids. From germline, CDR1 is LNHNV and CDR2 YYDKDF (reference sequence). The CDR3 DNA reads as TGTGCCACCAGCAGAGATAGAAGAGCGGGAGGAGGGGGAGCCAAAAACATTCAGTACTTC. Translating gives CATSRDRRAGGGGAKNIQYF.

This chain uses TRBV7-8 with TRBJ2-1; tentative D call: TRBD1 (5 bases). Between the trimmed V and J ends, which lost 6 bases and 1 base, there was a span of 13 bases. Germline CDR1 is SGHVS and CDR2 is FQNEAQ. There are 15 residues in the CDR3. In DNA form, the CDR3 reads TGTGCCAGCAGGGTCAGGGTAGAGTCCTACAATGAGCAGTTCTTC. It specifies CASRVRVESYNEQFF.

The chain carries TRBV18 and TRBJ2-5; 9 positions match TRBD2. This CDR3 is built from 16 residues. Trimming at V came to 2 bases and at J to 1 base, leaving 5 bases not matched to a gene. Germline V CDR1 and CDR2: KGHSH, LQKENI. The CDR3 region is CASSPSSGRPQETQYF. CDR3 coding DNA: TGTGCCAGCTCACCATCCAGCGGGAGGCCCCAAGAGACCCAGTACTTC.

The V and J genes are TRBV5-1 and TRBJ2-3; the D gene is possibly TRBD2 (6 bases). Germline values: CDR1 SGHRS, CDR2 YFSETQ. The CDR3 is made up of 13 amino acids. The V end lost 4 bases, the J end lost 4 bases, and 10 bases lay between the germline ends. CDR3 nucleotide sequence: TGCGCCAGCAGCACAGGAGGGGCAGATACGCAGTATTTT. Translating gives CASSTGGADTQYF. The full variable domain, in which reference TRBV5-1 and TRBJ2-3 provide the parts outside the CDR3, is KAGVTQTPRYLIKTRGQQVTLSCSPISGHRSVSWYQQTPGQGLQFLFEYFSETQRNKGNFPGRFSGRQFSNSRSEMNVSTLELGDSALYLCASSTGGADTQYFGPGTRLTVL.

In this sample, this clone turned up once. The gene calls are TRBV19 and TRBJ2-1; a possible D gene is TRBD2 (5 bases). Per the germline V gene, CDR1 is LNHDA and CDR2 is SQIVND (reference sequence). The V end was cut by 2 bases, the J end by 9 bases, with 14 bases between. The CDR3 length is 14 residues. The CDR3 DNA is TGTGCCAGTAGTATACCGGGATCTTCTGGTGAGCAGTTCTTC. Its translation: CASSIPGSSGEQFF.